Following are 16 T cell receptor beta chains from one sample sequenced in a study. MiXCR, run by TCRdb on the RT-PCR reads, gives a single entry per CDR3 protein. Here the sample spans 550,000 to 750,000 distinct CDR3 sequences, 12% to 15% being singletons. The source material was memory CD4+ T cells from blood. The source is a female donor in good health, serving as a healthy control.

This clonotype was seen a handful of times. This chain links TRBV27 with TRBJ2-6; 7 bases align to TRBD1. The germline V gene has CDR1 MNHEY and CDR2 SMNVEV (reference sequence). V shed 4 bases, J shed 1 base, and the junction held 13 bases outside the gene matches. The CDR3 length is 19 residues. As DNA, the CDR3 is TGTGCCAGCAGTTCCTTACCGGGACAGCTAACTTCTGGGGCCAACGTCCTGACTTTC. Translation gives CASSSLPGQLTSGANVLTF.

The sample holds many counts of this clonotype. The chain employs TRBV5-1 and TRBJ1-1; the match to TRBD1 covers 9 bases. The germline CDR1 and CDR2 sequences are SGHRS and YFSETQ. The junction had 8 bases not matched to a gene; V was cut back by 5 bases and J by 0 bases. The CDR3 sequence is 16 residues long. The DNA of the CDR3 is TGCGCCAGCAGTCAAGGACAGGGGCTCATGAACACTGAAGCTTTCTTT. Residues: CASSQGQGLMNTEAFF. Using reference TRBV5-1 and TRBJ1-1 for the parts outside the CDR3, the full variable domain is KAGVTQTPRYLIKTRGQQVTLSCSPISGHRSVSWYQQTPGQGLQFLFEYFSETQRNKGNFPGRFSGRQFSNSRSEMNVSTLELGDSALYLCASSQGQGLMNTEAFFGQGTRLTVV.

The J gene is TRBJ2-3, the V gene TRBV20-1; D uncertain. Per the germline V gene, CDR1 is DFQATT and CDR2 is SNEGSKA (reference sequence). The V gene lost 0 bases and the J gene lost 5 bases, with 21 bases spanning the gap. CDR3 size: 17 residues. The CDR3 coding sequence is TGCAGTGCTAGAGATCTTAGAGTAACACATGTTGTAGATACGCAGTATTTT. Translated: CSARDLRVTHVVDTQYF.

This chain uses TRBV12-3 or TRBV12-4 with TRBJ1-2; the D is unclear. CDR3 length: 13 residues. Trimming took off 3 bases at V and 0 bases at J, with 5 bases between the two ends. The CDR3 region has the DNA TGTGCCAGCAGTTTTAGCTCTAACTATGGCTACACCTTC. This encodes CASSFSSNYGYTF.

The CDR3 DNA is TGCGCCAGCACCCTAGGCCGGGGGAGCACAGATACGCAGTATTTT. Translating gives CASTLGRGSTDTQYF. The V call is TRBV4-1, the J call TRBJ2-3; tentatively, D is TRBD2 (6 bases). CDR1 is MGHRA, CDR2 YSYEKL, per germline. Trimming took 7 bases from V and 0 from J, leaving 14 bases between them. CDR3 size: 15 residues.

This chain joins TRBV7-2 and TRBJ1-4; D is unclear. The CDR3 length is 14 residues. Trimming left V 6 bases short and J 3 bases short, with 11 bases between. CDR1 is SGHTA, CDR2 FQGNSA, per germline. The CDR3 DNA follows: TGTGCCAGCAGGGGGTCGCAGGCTAATGAAAAACTGTTTTTT. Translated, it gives CASRGSQANEKLFF.

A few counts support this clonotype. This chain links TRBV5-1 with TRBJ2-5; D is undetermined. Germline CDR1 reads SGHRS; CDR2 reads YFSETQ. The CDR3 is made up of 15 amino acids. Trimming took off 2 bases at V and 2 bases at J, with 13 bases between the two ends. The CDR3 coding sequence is TGCGCCAGCAGCTTCGACAAAGTGGGACAAGAGACCCAGTACTTC. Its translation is CASSFDKVGQETQYF.

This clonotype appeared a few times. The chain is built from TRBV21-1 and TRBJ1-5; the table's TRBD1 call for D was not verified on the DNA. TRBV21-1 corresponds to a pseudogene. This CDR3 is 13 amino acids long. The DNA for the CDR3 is TGTGCCAGCACCAACCGGGGGATTCAGCCCCAGCATTTT. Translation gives CASTNRGIQPQHF.

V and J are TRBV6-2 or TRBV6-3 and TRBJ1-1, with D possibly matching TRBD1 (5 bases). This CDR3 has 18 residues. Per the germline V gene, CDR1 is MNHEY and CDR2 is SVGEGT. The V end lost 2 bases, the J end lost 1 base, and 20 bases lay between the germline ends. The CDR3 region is CASSYTFRGALANTEAFF. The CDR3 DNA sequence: TGTGCCAGCAGTTACACCTTCAGAGGGGCTCTAGCGAACACTGAAGCTTTCTTT.

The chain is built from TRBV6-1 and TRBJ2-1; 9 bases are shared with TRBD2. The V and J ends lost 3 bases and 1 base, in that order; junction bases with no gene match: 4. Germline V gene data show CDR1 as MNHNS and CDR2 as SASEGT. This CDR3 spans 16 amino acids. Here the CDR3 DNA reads TGTGCCAGCAGTGATATAGCGGGAGATTCCTACAATGAGCAGTTCTTC. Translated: CASSDIAGDSYNEQFF.

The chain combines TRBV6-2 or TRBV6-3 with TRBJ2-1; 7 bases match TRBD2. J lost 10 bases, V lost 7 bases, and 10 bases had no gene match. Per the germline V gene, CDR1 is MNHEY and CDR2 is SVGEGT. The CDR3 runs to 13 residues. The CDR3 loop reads CASKGGGSYEQFF. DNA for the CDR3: TGTGCCAGCAAGGGCGGGGGTTCTTACGAGCAGTTCTTC.

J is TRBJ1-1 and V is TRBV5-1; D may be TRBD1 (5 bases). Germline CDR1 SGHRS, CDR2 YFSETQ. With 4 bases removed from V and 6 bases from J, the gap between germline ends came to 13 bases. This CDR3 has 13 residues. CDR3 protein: CASSRDQISEAFF. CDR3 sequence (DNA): TGCGCCAGCAGCCGGGACCAGATCTCTGAAGCTTTCTTT.

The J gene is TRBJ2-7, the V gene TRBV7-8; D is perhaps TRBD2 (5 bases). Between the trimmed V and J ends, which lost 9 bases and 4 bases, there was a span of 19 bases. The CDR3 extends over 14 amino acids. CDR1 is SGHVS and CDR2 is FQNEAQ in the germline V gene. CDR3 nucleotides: TGTGCCAGTAGCGTGCCCCAGACGTTTTACGAGCAGTACTTC. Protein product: CASSVPQTFYEQYF.

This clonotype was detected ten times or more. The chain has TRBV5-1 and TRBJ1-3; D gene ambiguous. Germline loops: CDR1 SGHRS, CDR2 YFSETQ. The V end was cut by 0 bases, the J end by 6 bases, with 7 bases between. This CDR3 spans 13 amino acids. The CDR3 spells CASSLGGANTIYF. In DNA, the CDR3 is TGCGCCAGCAGCTTGGGGGGAGCAAACACCATATATTTT.

The CDR3 sequence: CASSRGPRNEQFF. In DNA form, the CDR3 reads TGTGCCAGCAGTAGGGGTCCCCGGAATGAGCAGTTCTTC. The chain links TRBV6-5 to TRBJ2-1; perhaps TRBD1 as D (5 bases). Germline CDR1 and CDR2: MNHEY and SVGAGI. V lost 5 bases, J lost 7 bases, and 12 bases lay in between. The CDR3 is 13 amino acids.

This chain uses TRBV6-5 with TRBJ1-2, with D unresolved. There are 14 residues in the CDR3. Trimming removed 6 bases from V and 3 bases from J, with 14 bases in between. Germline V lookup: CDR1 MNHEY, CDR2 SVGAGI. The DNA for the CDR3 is TGTGCCAGCAGACATAAAGGGAATTACTATGGCTACACCTTC. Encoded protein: CASRHKGNYYGYTF.